Here is one TCR beta chain with its context. The antigen is not known. The junction departs from germline at one end; a sequencing error may be responsible. The CDR3 spans 14 residues. Germline V gene lookup returns CDR1 LNHDA and CDR2 SQIVND (reference sequence). This specimen comes from a study of cytomegalovirus exposure and HLA in healthy donors. Points from the study as a whole: Earlier results showed most TCR beta V segments being productive about 87% or about 30% of the time.

PCR used 60 Vbeta primers and 13 Jbeta primers. Profiling relied on immunoSEQ multiplex PCR, and the TCRdb table lists in-frame clones only, not all of them. The top ten hold approximately 2% of the sample, which has about 190,000 clones, roughly 80% seen once. This sequence joins TRBV19 and TRBJ2-2; 7 bases agree with TRBD1. The material sequenced was PBMCs. This TCR derives from a woman aged 25-40 years in good health and CMV-seropositive. For the CDR3, the DNA is TGTGCCACCTCCGGGACAGTAAACACCAGGGAGCTGTTTTTT. Translation gives CATSGTVNTRELFF.